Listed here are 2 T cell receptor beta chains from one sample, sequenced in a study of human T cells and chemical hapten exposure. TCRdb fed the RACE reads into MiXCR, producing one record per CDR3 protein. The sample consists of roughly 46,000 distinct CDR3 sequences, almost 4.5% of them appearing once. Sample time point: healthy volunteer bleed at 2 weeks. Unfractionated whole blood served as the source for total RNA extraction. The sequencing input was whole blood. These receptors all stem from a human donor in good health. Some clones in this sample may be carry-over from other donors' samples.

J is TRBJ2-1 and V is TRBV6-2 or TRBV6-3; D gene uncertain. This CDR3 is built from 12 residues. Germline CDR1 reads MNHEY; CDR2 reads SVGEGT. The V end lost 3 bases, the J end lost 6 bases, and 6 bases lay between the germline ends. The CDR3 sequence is CASSYPANEQFF. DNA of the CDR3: TGTGCCAGCAGTTATCCGGCCAATGAGCAGTTCTTC.

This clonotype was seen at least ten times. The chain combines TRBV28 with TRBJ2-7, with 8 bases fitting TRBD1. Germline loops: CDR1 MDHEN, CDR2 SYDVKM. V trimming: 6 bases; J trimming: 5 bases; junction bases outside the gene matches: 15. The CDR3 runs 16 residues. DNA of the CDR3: TGTGCCAGCAGCCGAACCGGGACAGGCCCTAACCACGAGCAGTACTTC. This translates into CASSRTGTGPNHEQYF.